The TCR beta chain described here comes from a study of blood T cell repertoires in COVID-19. Study background: Whether acute or convalescent, the COVID-19 samples came from the United States, Italy and Spain. Nucleic acid was either cDNA or gDNA, and it came from T cells, B-cell-depleted T cells, or PBMCs.

V lost 8 bases, J lost 0 bases, and 16 bases stayed unmatched. CDR1 is LNHNV and CDR2 is YYDKDF in the germline V gene (reference sequence). The CDR3 sequence is 18 residues long. Produced via immunoSEQ multiplex PCR; TCRdb's table is partial and in-frame only. This sample has 150,000 to 200,000 clones; 85% occur once, and the top ten carry around 8.9%. The specimen sequenced was peripheral blood. This TCR was recovered from a woman older than 75 with COVID-19, enrolled during active disease. This sequence joins TRBV15 and TRBJ2-4; 7 positions match TRBD2. The chain's CDR3 is CATAKTRERGLAKNIQYF. The CDR3 DNA sequence: TGTGCCACCGCCAAGACCCGGGAGCGGGGCCTAGCCAAAAACATTCAGTACTTC.